What follows describes a single TCR beta chain. The V gene lost 1 base and the J gene lost 7 bases, with 5 bases spanning the gap. The CDR3 covers 13 residues. The germline V gene has CDR1 SGHVS and CDR2 FNYEAQ. The entry originates in a study of tumor-infiltrating lymphocytes in oesophageal squamous cell carcinoma. TCRdb reanalysed the PCR reads using MiXCR and keeps one entry per CDR3 protein. This table holds roughly 21,000 distinct CDR3 sequences, roughly two fifths found once. Sequenced sample: esophageal tumor tissue. The V and J genes are TRBV7-6 and TRBJ1-6; D gene uncertain. The clonotype was recovered from a male donor with esophageal squamous cell carcinoma. DNA of the CDR3: TGTGCCAGCAGCTTAGTAGGGAATTCACCCCTCCACTTT. As protein: CASSLVGNSPLHF.